This T cell receptor (beta chain) appears in the sequencing data of a study of blood T cell repertoires in COVID-19. Study-wide context: The samples span acute and convalescent COVID-19 from the United States, Italy and Spain. The analysed material was cDNA or gDNA that came from T cells, B-cell-depleted T cells, or PBMCs.

Authors' data handling: Using reference gene primer amplification, nucleated cell counts were estimated. The method was immunoSEQ multiplex PCR; TCRdb's version includes in-frame clones alone and lacks a portion of them. V, J and clone size derive from that table, while D and trimming were established from the DNA sequence. Here the sample spans 94,000 or so clones, around nine tenths being singletons. The CDR3 is made up of 13 amino acids. V shed 2 bases and J shed 8 bases, with 9 bases lying between them. From germline, CDR1 is SEHNR and CDR2 FQNEAQ (reference sequence). This chain connects TRBV7-9 to TRBJ1-4; D gene ambiguous. The receptor was isolated from a woman aged 70-85 years with acute or convalescent COVID-19. The specimen was peripheral blood. DNA of the CDR3: TGTGCCAGCAGCTTACAGGTGGAAGAAAAACTGTTTTTT. Translation gives CASSLQVEEKLFF. Supplemented by reference TRBV7-9 and TRBJ1-4, the full variable domain reads DTGVSQNPRHKITKRGQNVTFRCDPISEHNRLYWYRQTLGQGPEFLTYFQNEAQLEKSRLLSDRFSAERPKGSFSTLEIQRTEQGDSAMYLCASSLQVEEKLFFGSGTQLSVL.